This T cell receptor beta chain is drawn from a study of regulatory T cells in long-lasting Graves disease. Sequencing libraries for TCR beta were prepared with iRepertoire HTBI primers and Arm-PCR of CDR3 regions. MiXCR was run by TCRdb on the multiplex PCR reads, yielding one entry per CDR3 protein. The repertoire includes about 440,000 distinct CDR3 sequences, roughly 15% of them detected once, and roughly 10% sits in the top ten. Time point defined: newly diagnosed GD, antithyroid drugs for less than 3 months. Researchers made the TCR library from RNA that was extracted from PBMCs. This clonotype came up many times. Germline CDR1 reads ENHRY; CDR2 reads SYGVKD. Trimming took 0 bases from V and 8 from J, leaving 17 bases between them. This CDR3 spans 16 amino acids. These records were also assigned to another study, of T cells in Graves' hyperthyroidism and ophthalmopathy.

The TCR comes from a woman in her twenties or thirties with Graves disease. This chain links TRBV10-3 with TRBJ2-1; no reliable D call. The starting material was peripheral blood mononuclear cells (PBMCs), obtained at new diagnosis, from a patient treated with antithyroid drugs. This CDR3 reads CAISESTVSWWDEQFF. Written as DNA, the CDR3 is TGTGCCATCAGTGAGTCAACAGTGAGTTGGTGGGATGAGCAGTTCTTC.